This T cell receptor (beta chain) came from a study of CD8 T cells in Susac syndrome. A quantity of roughly 0.5 to 1 ug RNA underwent reverse transcription using random hexamers. The immunoSEQ assay covered 54 Vbeta and 13 Jbeta segments for CDR3. TCRdb re-derived calls from the immunoSEQ multiplex PCR reads in MiXCR, one entry per CDR3 protein. The repertoire holds some 150,000 distinct CDR3 sequences, 94% seen once, with approximately 0.27% in the top ten. CDR3 length equals 15 residues. Deletions cut 0 bases from V and 6 bases from J, with 14 bases between. Germline lookup yields CDR1 MNHEY and CDR2 SMNVEV (reference sequence).

The sample comprised CD8+ T cells from PBMCs. This rearrangement joins TRBV27 to TRBJ2-5; the D gene could be TRBD1 or TRBD2 (5 bases each). The receptor's source is a human donor in good health. CDR3 nucleotides: TGTGCCAGCAGTTTATCGCGGGTGGGGCAAAAGACCCAGTACTTC. Translated: CASSLSRVGQKTQYF.